This T cell receptor beta chain appears in the sequencing data of a study of T cell responses to AZD1222 COVID-19 vaccine. CDR3 length equals 14 residues. V lost 3 bases to trimming and J lost 1 base, with 13 bases between them. Per the germline V gene, CDR1 is SQVTM and CDR2 is ANQGSEA. The data were produced by immunoSEQ multiplex PCR, yet TCRdb's version contains in-frame clones alone and is incomplete. The table has over 70,000 clones, 85% seen once. The gene calls are TRBV29-1 and TRBJ2-7; D possibly corresponds to TRBD1 (6 bases). The receptor comes from an adult in good health. Material: peripheral blood, obtained on day 0 of AZD1222 vaccination. DNA of the CDR3: TGCAGCGTTGATGGGGCCAGGGGTTCCTACGAGCAGTACTTC. The encoded protein is CSVDGARGSYEQYF.